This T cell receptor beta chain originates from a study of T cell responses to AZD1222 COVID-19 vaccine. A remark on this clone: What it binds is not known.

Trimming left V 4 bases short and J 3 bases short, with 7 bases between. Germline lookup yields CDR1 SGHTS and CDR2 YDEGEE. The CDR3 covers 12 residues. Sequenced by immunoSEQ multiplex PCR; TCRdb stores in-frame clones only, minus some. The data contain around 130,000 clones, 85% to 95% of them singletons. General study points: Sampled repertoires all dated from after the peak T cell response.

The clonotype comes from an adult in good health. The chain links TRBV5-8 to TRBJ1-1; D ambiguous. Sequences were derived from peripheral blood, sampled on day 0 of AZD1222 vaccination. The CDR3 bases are TGTGCCAGCAGCAGTCCGGACACTGAAGCTTTCTTT. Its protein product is CASSSPDTEAFF.